This entry describes one T cell receptor (beta chain). What it binds is not known. CDR3 size: 15 residues. V was shortened by 7 bases and J by 5 bases, with 15 bases between the two germline ends. The germline CDR1 and CDR2 sequences are MNHNS and SASEGT. The sample is drawn from a study of T-cell reconstitution after alpha-beta-depleted transplantation in children. Preparing the TCRbeta library involved the use of unique molecular identifiers. One entry per CDR3 protein results from TCRdb running MiXCR on the PCR reads. The top ten hold less than 40% of the sample, which has more than 200,000 distinct CDR3 sequences, roughly 9.1% seen once. Study results and caveats: In some patients, recipient T cells and intrathymic progenitors surviving conditioning explained high day-60 diversity. From newly produced T cells came most of the T-cell counts and diversity one year after transplant. Several hundred rapidly expanded clones from non-depleted graft cells reportedly supplied alpha-beta T cells about two months post-transplant.

The chain combines TRBV6-1 with TRBJ1-6; TRBD1 might be the D (5 bases). Sequencing used PBMCs, mostly from graft donor cells, obtained 360 days after TCRalphabeta/CD19-depleted stem cell transplant. The clonotype originates from a male patient between 2 and 15 years old who had a stem cell transplant for acute myeloid leukemia, so the T cells may come from the graft donor. This CDR3 is CASKGSVQHNSPLHF. The CDR3 region has the DNA TGTGCCAGCAAGGGGTCGGTGCAGCATAATTCACCCCTCCACTTT.